This TCR beta chain was documented in a study of PD-1 blockade in classical Hodgkin lymphoma. As for time point: newly diagnosed, previously untreated cHL patient sample. Study observations and caveats: Possible causes of repertoire differences, disease activity or prior therapy, remain undefined.

Here immunoSEQ multiplex PCR was the method, and the copy in TCRdb shows in-frame clones only, minus some. Of over 60,000 clones detected, about 93% appear once; the ten largest clones hold approximately 2.5%. The CDR3 consists of 14 residues. The germline gives CDR1 SGHRS, CDR2 YFSETQ. Trimming pared 4 bases from V and 0 bases from J, leaving 10 bases between. With respect to this clone: What it recognizes is unknown.

The chain carries TRBV5-1 and TRBJ1-1, with unresolved D. The TCR originated in a human donor with classical Hodgkin lymphoma. Specimen: peripheral blood mononuclear cells (PBMCs). In nucleotides, the CDR3 is TGCGCCAGCAGCACCCAAGACCTGAACACTGAAGCTTTCTTT. Amino acids: CASSTQDLNTEAFF. The whole variable domain, remainder taken from reference TRBV5-1 and TRBJ1-1, is KAGVTQTPRYLIKTRGQQVTLSCSPISGHRSVSWYQQTPGQGLQFLFEYFSETQRNKGNFPGRFSGRQFSNSRSEMNVSTLELGDSALYLCASSTQDLNTEAFFGQGTRLTVV.